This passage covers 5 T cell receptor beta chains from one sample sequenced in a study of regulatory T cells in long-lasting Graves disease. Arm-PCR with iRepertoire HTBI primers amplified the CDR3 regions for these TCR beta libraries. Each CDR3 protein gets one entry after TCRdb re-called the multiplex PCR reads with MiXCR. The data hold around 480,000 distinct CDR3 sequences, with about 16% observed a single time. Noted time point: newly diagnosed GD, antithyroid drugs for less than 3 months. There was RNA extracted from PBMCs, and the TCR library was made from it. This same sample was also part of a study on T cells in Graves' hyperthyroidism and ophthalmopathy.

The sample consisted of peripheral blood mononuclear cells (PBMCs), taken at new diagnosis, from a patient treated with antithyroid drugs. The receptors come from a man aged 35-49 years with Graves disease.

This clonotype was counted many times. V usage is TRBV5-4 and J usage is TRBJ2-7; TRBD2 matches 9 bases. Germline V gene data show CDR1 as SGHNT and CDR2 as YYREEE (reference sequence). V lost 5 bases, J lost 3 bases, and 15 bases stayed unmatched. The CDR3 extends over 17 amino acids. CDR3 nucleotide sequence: TGTGCCAGCAGTGAATTTCTAGCGGGATCAAATTACTACGAGCAGTACTTC. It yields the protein CASSEFLAGSNYYEQYF.

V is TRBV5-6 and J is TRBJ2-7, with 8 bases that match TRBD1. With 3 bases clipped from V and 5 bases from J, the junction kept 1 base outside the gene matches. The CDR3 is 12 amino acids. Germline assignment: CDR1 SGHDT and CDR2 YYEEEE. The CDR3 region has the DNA TGTGCCAGCAGCTCCAGGGGGCACGAGCAGTACTTC. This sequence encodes CASSSRGHEQYF.

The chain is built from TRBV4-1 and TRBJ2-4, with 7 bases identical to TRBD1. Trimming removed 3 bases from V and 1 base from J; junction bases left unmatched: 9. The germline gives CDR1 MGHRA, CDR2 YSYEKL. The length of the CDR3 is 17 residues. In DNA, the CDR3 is TGCGCCAGCAGCCATCCCGCAAAACAGGGGGCCAAAAACATTCAGTACTTC. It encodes CASSHPAKQGAKNIQYF.

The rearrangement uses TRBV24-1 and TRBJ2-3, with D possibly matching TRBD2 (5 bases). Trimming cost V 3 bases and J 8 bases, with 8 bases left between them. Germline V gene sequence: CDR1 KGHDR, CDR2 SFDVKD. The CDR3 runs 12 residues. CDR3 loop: CATSDAGPTQYF. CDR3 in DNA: TGTGCCACCAGTGATGCGGGCCCTACGCAGTATTTT.

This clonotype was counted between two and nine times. CDR3 nucleotide sequence: TGTGCCAGCAGCTGGGGGGGTTCCGAGCAGTTCTTC. Its protein product is CASSWGGSEQFF. V usage is TRBV7-9 and J usage is TRBJ2-1, with 7 bases lining up with TRBD2. CDR1 is SEHNR and CDR2 is FQNEAQ in the germline V gene (reference sequence). The CDR3 loop spans 12 amino acids. V shed 4 bases and J 10 bases; nucleotides not matched to a gene: 4. Full variable domain (missing parts from reference TRBV7-9 and TRBJ2-1): DTGVSQNPRHKITKRGQNVTFRCDPISEHNRLYWYRQTLGQGPEFLTYFQNEAQLEKSRLLSDRFSAERPKGSFSTLEIQRTEQGDSAMYLCASSWGGSEQFFGPGTRLTVL.